Following are 32 T cell receptor beta chains from one sample sequenced in a study of shared clonotypes between healthy human individuals. The protocol was immunoSEQ multiplex PCR, while the TCRdb copy is restricted to in-frame clones and leaves out a portion. The sample records about 1.1 million clones, around 77% being singletons. Sample: memory CD4+ T cells from PBMCs. Regarding subset: CD45RA-negative fraction. These receptors came from a man aged 18 to 29 in good health. Some clones in this sample may be carry-over from other donors' samples.

The chain is built from TRBV18 and TRBJ1-1; 9 nucleotides agree with TRBD1. Looked up from germline, CDR1 is KGHSH and CDR2 is LQKENI. V was pared by 3 bases and J by 2 bases, with 4 bases of the junction left unmatched. The CDR3 consists of 15 residues. The CDR3 here is CASSPLTGGNTEAFF. CDR3 nucleotides: TGTGCCAGCTCACCGCTGACAGGGGGTAACACTGAAGCTTTCTTT.

The V gene is TRBV7-2, the J gene TRBJ2-4, with D perhaps TRBD1 (6 bases). Trimming stripped 5 bases from V and 0 bases from J, with 14 bases between. The CDR3 covers 16 residues. Germline CDR1 is SGHTA and CDR2 is FQGNSA. CDR3 loop: CASSALQGSAKNIQYF. The CDR3 DNA reads as TGTGCCAGCAGCGCTCTACAGGGATCAGCCAAAAACATTCAGTACTTC.

This rearrangement joins TRBV6-6 to TRBJ2-3, with D possibly TRBD1 on 6 matching bases. Germline V gene sequence: CDR1 MNHNY, CDR2 SVGAGI (reference sequence). Trimming took 5 bases from V and 6 from J, leaving 18 bases between them. CDR3 length: 15 amino acids. Here the CDR3 DNA reads TGTGCCAGCAGTGACCGGGACAAGGGCAGGGATACGCAGTATTTT. It encodes CASSDRDKGRDTQYF.

The V gene is TRBV30, the J gene TRBJ2-1, with 8 bases fitting TRBD2. The CDR3 has 11 amino acids. In germline, CDR1 is GTSNPN, CDR2 SVGIG (reference sequence). The DNA for the CDR3 is TGTGGGGGACTAGAAATTGCTGAGCAGTTCTTC. Its protein product is CGGLEIAEQFF.

CDR3 DNA: TGTGCCAGCAGCTTGTTGTTGGCAGGGGTGGGGACCCAGTACTTC. Translated: CASSLLLAGVGTQYF. This chain uses TRBV5-5 with TRBJ2-5; TRBD1 is a possible D gene (6 bases). The CDR3 contains 15 residues. The V end was cut by 1 base, the J end by 7 bases, with 17 bases between. Germline V gene lookup returns CDR1 SGHKS and CDR2 YYEKEE (reference sequence).

The chain couples TRBV11-1 to TRBJ2-3; no clear D. The CDR3 loop spans 16 amino acids. Germline V lookup: CDR1 SGHAT, CDR2 FQDESV (reference sequence). Trimming removed 4 bases at V and 0 bases at J, with 14 bases between. The CDR3 protein is CASSSSAGRSTDTQYF. As DNA, the CDR3 is TGTGCCAGCAGCTCCTCCGCAGGCAGAAGCACAGATACGCAGTATTTT.

As concerns this clone: The same CDR3 also results from other DNA sequences found in this sample. V is TRBV9 and J is TRBJ1-2; no reliable D call. CDR1 and CDR2 (germline): SGDLS, YYNGEE. The V end was cut by 0 bases, the J end by 2 bases, with 5 bases between. This CDR3 has 13 residues. CDR3 sequence: CASSVDANYGYTF. CDR3 nucleotide sequence: TGTGCCAGCAGCGTAGACGCGAACTATGGCTACACCTTC.

This clone has a handful of counts. This may stem from a read error, because a much larger clone lies one nucleotide away. The chain links TRBV7-9 to TRBJ1-5; D unresolved. V was cut by 2 bases and J by 3 bases, with 2 bases left in between. Per germline, CDR1 SEHNR and CDR2 FQNEAQ (reference sequence). This CDR3 spans 12 amino acids. DNA for the CDR3: TGTGCCAGCAGCTTACACAATCAGCCCCAGCATTTT. As protein: CASSLHNQPQHF.

The chain is built from TRBV6-6 and TRBJ1-5; 7 nucleotides align to TRBD1. The CDR3 extends over 16 amino acids. The J segment lost 2 bases and the V segment lost 2 bases, leaving 6 bases of the junction unmatched. Germline V lookup: CDR1 MNHNY, CDR2 SVGAGI (reference sequence). Written as DNA, the CDR3 is TGTGCCAGCAGTTACCCGGGACAGTTGGGCAATCAGCCCCAGCATTTT. It encodes CASSYPGQLGNQPQHF.

V gene TRBV6-6 combines with J gene TRBJ1-2; tentatively, D is TRBD1 (6 bases). The length of the CDR3 is 13 residues. V shed 6 bases and J shed 2 bases, with 10 bases lying between them. Germline assignment: CDR1 MNHNY and CDR2 SVGAGI (reference sequence). This CDR3 reads CASRDRLNYGYTF. As DNA, the CDR3 is TGTGCCAGCAGGGACAGATTAAACTATGGCTACACCTTC.

The chain links TRBV6-5 to TRBJ1-2; perhaps TRBD1 as D (5 bases). The CDR3 runs 15 residues. V lost 6 bases and J 6 bases, leaving 20 bases between the germline ends. CDR1 and CDR2 (germline): MNHEY, SVGAGI. In DNA form, the CDR3 reads TGTGCCAGCAGCCCTCCCGGGACGCCAGGGAATGGCTACACCTTC. Translated: CASSPPGTPGNGYTF.

Written as DNA, the CDR3 is TGTGCCAGCAGCTATCGACAGGGAGACACTGAAGCTTTCTTT. Protein: CASSYRQGDTEAFF. This chain joins TRBV4-2 and TRBJ1-1; 7 bases map to TRBD1. V trimming: 5 bases; J trimming: 3 bases; junction bases outside the gene matches: 6. The CDR3 covers 14 residues. Germline values: CDR1 LGHNA, CDR2 YNFKEQ.

V usage is TRBV12-5 and J usage is TRBJ2-7; possible D gene TRBD2, 7 bases. Germline values: CDR1 LGHNT, CDR2 FRNRAP. This CDR3 contains 13 residues. CDR3 sequence: CALGGGASYEQYF. The CDR3, as DNA: TGTGCCCTGGGAGGGGGAGCTTCCTACGAGCAGTACTTC.

The genes are TRBV4-2 and TRBJ1-1; no firm D call. V gave up 4 bases and J gave up 0 bases, with 9 bases separating them. This CDR3 is 14 amino acids long. CDR1 and CDR2 from the germline V gene are LGHNA and YNFKEQ. CDR3 loop: CASSPMTLNTEAFF. The CDR3 DNA sequence: TGTGCCAGCAGCCCGATGACTTTGAACACTGAAGCTTTCTTT.

The CDR3 region has the DNA TGTGCCAGCAGCCTAGGGGGCGCGGGACAGCCCCAGCATTTT. Residues: CASSLGGAGQPQHF. V usage is TRBV7-6 and J usage is TRBJ1-5, with 7 nucleotides matching TRBD1. J gave up 7 bases and V 5 bases, and 8 bases lay outside the gene matches. The germline CDR1 and CDR2 sequences are SGHVS and FNYEAQ. This CDR3 has 14 amino acids.

V and J are TRBV29-1 and TRBJ1-2; maybe TRBD1 (5 bases). The CDR3 spans 12 residues. Germline assignment: CDR1 SQVTM and CDR2 ANQGSEA. Trimming removed 6 bases from V and 1 base from J, with 9 bases in between. For the CDR3, the DNA is TGCAGCGTGGGGGGGAGTAACTATGGCTACACCTTC. This codes for CSVGGSNYGYTF.

The V gene is TRBV6-1, the J gene TRBJ1-4, with a possible D match to TRBD1 (5 bases). Germline lookup yields CDR1 MNHNS and CDR2 SASEGT. This CDR3 region has 17 residues. V was trimmed by 0 bases and J by 6 bases, leaving 17 bases between them. The CDR3 region is CASSEAGGRASDEKLFF. The DNA of the CDR3 is TGTGCCAGCAGTGAAGCGGGGGGGAGGGCCTCGGATGAAAAACTGTTTTTT.

Concerning this clone: Distinct nucleotide sequences in the sample also encode this CDR3. This chain uses TRBV5-6 with TRBJ1-2; D is uncertain. The CDR3 spans 11 residues. Trimming shortened V by 2 bases and J by 8 bases, and 7 bases separated the two germline ends. The germline gives CDR1 SGHDT, CDR2 YYEEEE. The CDR3 DNA reads TGTGCCAGCAGCTTAGGCGGAGGCTACACCTTC. Protein product: CASSLGGGYTF.

This rearrangement joins TRBV5-6 to TRBJ2-3; 7 bases line up with TRBD1. Germline CDR1 and CDR2: SGHDT and YYEEEE. This CDR3 region has 16 residues. V shed 3 bases, J shed 2 bases, and the junction held 9 bases outside the gene matches. The CDR3 reads CASSSGQLVNTDTQYF. CDR3 nucleotide sequence: TGTGCCAGCAGCTCGGGACAGTTGGTCAACACAGATACGCAGTATTTT.

The J gene is TRBJ1-2, the V gene TRBV5-1; no clear D. V was pared by 0 bases and J by 8 bases, with 11 bases between. In germline, CDR1 is SGHRS, CDR2 YFSETQ. The CDR3 is 13 residues long. CDR3 in DNA: TGCGCCAGCAGCTTGGGGACGGTTGACGGCTACACCTTC. This encodes CASSLGTVDGYTF.

In regard to this clone: Within the sample, other DNA sequences also encode this same CDR3. The V and J genes are TRBV28 and TRBJ1-3; D gene unclear. Trimming cost V 8 bases and J 4 bases, with 12 bases left between them. CDR1 is MDHEN, CDR2 SYDVKM, per germline. The CDR3 is 13 amino acids. In DNA form, the CDR3 reads TGTGCCAGCCGTCCCTCGGGGGGAAACACCATATATTTT. Translation gives CASRPSGGNTIYF.

The chain recombines TRBV9 with TRBJ1-1; tentatively, D is TRBD1 (5 bases). V was clipped by 4 bases and J by 5 bases, with 18 bases between them. CDR3 length: 15 amino acids. CDR1 is SGDLS, CDR2 YYNGEE, per germline. This CDR3 is CASSPLGTHSTEAFF. Here the CDR3 DNA reads TGTGCCAGCAGCCCCCTGGGGACTCATAGTACTGAAGCTTTCTTT.

The chain carries TRBV23-1 and TRBJ1-5; 8 nucleotides agree with TRBD1. TRBV23-1 carries the ORF label, with uncertain function. V shed 6 bases, J shed 4 bases, and the junction held 8 bases outside the gene matches. CDR3 size: 15 residues. This chain's CDR3 is CASSLTGAVNQPQHF. The DNA of the CDR3 is TGCGCCAGCAGCCTGACAGGGGCGGTTAATCAGCCCCAGCATTTT.

This sequence joins TRBV4-1 and TRBJ2-7; D is perhaps TRBD1 or TRBD2 (6 bases each). With 4 bases removed from V and 8 bases from J, the gap between germline ends came to 15 bases. Germline CDR1 reads MGHRA; CDR2 reads YSYEKL. This CDR3 region has 13 residues. The CDR3 sequence is CASSPLGGIKQYF. The CDR3 DNA reads TGCGCCAGCAGCCCCCTCGGGGGCATCAAGCAGTACTTC.

This clone was counted a few times. The rearrangement links TRBV30 to TRBJ1-2; D may be TRBD1 (5 bases). The length of the CDR3 is 13 residues. Per the germline V gene, CDR1 is GTSNPN and CDR2 is SVGIG (reference sequence). V was clipped by 6 bases and J by 9 bases, with 20 bases between them. The CDR3 DNA is TGTGCCTGCGACACCGGGGCTTTGGGTCGCTACACCTTC. This gives the protein CACDTGALGRYTF.

Only a few counts were recorded for this clone. The chain links TRBV19 to TRBJ2-1, with 9 nucleotides matching TRBD1. Germline V gene lookup returns CDR1 LNHDA and CDR2 SQIVND (reference sequence). The CDR3 loop spans 15 amino acids. V was clipped by 3 bases and J by 7 bases; unmatched bases: 7. CDR3 amino acids: CASSIAGQGWNEQFF. The DNA of the CDR3 is TGTGCCAGTAGTATCGCGGGACAGGGTTGGAATGAGCAGTTCTTC.

This clone appeared once. J is TRBJ2-7 and V is TRBV5-4; the D gene is possibly TRBD1 (6 bases). V lost 4 bases and J 1 base, leaving 12 bases between the germline ends. The CDR3 runs to 14 residues. In germline, CDR1 is SGHNT, CDR2 YYREEE (reference sequence). This CDR3 is CASSQKQGSYEQYF. The DNA of the CDR3 is TGTGCCAGCAGCCAAAAACAGGGTTCCTACGAGCAGTACTTC.

CDR3 sequence reads: CASSHREFDTEAFF. In DNA, the CDR3 is TGTGCCAGCTCCCACAGGGAGTTTGACACTGAAGCTTTCTTT. The V gene is TRBV18, the J gene TRBJ1-1; D is possibly TRBD1 (6 bases). Trimming cost V 6 bases and J 3 bases, with 14 bases left between them. The CDR3 is 14 residues long. Germline CDR1 KGHSH, CDR2 LQKENI.

This clone was seen many times. The chain has TRBV20-1 and TRBJ1-2, with unresolved D. Germline V gives CDR1 DFQATT, CDR2 SNEGSKA (reference sequence). This CDR3 is built from 11 residues. The V end was cut by 6 bases, the J end by 5 bases, with 10 bases between. The CDR3 nucleotides read TGCAGTGCAACGCTAGGGTATGGCTACACCTTC. Its protein is CSATLGYGYTF.

The CDR3 DNA sequence: TGTGCCAGCAGTTCCGCCCCGGGTGCGGGGCAGTACTTC. Translating it yields CASSSAPGAGQYF. The chain uses TRBV28 and TRBJ2-7; tentatively, D is TRBD2 (5 bases). The V and J ends lost 4 bases and 9 bases respectively, with 16 bases between them. Germline-derived CDR1 and CDR2 are MDHEN and SYDVKM. This CDR3 is 13 amino acids long. Combining the CDR3 with reference TRBV28 and TRBJ2-7 gives the whole variable domain DVKVTQSSRYLVKRTGEKVFLECVQDMDHENMFWYRQDPGLGLRLIYFSYDVKMKEKGDIPEGYSVSREKKERFSLILESASTNQTSMYLCASSSAPGAGQYFGPGTRLTVT.

This clone was counted a single time. The chain employs TRBV11-2 and TRBJ2-7, with TRBD2 as a possible D gene (6 bases). V lost 5 bases and J 12 bases, leaving 14 bases between the germline ends. Germline V gives CDR1 SGHAT, CDR2 FQNNGV. The CDR3 covers 11 residues. CDR3 coding DNA: TGTGCCAGCAGCAGATCGGGAGTCCCGTACTTC. Amino acid sequence: CASSRSGVPYF.

CDR3 sequence (DNA): TGTGCCAGCAGCCAAGACTCGGCGTTCGGGACCCAGTACTTC. It specifies CASSQDSAFGTQYF. The genes are TRBV4-2 and TRBJ2-5, with D hard to call. Germline V gives CDR1 LGHNA, CDR2 YNFKEQ. Trimming removed 0 bases from V and 7 bases from J, with 12 bases in between. The CDR3 has 14 amino acids.